This is a list of T cell receptor beta chains from one sample in a study of cytomegalovirus exposure and HLA in healthy donors. Repertoires were generated with immunoSEQ multiplex PCR, while TCRdb's copy carries only in-frame clones and drops some. The table records some 70,000 clones, approximately 86% of them present only once. The specimen was PBMCs. The source is a man under 40 in good health and CMV-seronegative. The CDR3 runs from the conserved cysteine through the conserved F or W. Each record gives: D gene, clone size, V gene, J gene, CDR3 protein, CDR3 DNA. A D gene is named only where the DNA matches it firmly. The size field is filled for only some rows; it gives once, few, many or a size class.

d_gene: -; abundance: -; v_gene: TRBV30; j_gene: TRBJ2-7; CDR3aa: CAWSVGVRGEQYF; CDR3nt: TGTGCCTGGAGTGTGGGGGTGCGGGGCGAGCAGTACTTC
d_gene: TRBD2; abundance: -; v_gene: TRBV27; j_gene: TRBJ2-1; CDR3aa: CASSSQTSGDNEQFF; CDR3nt: TGTGCCAGCAGTTCCCAGACTAGCGGGGACAATGAGCAGTTCTTC
d_gene: TRBD1; abundance: -; v_gene: TRBV27; j_gene: TRBJ1-4; CDR3aa: CASSRGTGGNEKLFF; CDR3nt: TGTGCCAGCAGCCGAGGGACAGGGGGTAATGAAAAACTGTTTTTT
d_gene: -; abundance: few; v_gene: TRBV27; j_gene: TRBJ2-2; CDR3aa: CASGSGFGELFF; CDR3nt: TGTGCCAGCGGGTCCGGGTTCGGGGAGCTGTTTTTT
d_gene: TRBD1; abundance: -; v_gene: TRBV28; j_gene: TRBJ1-6; CDR3aa: CASSLGQSNSPLHF; CDR3nt: TGTGCCAGCAGTTTGGGACAGTCTAATTCACCCCTCCACTTT
d_gene: -; abundance: -; v_gene: TRBV11-2; j_gene: TRBJ2-7; CDR3aa: CASSLESSYEQYF; CDR3nt: TGTGCCAGCAGCTTAGAGAGCTCCTACGAGCAGTACTTC
d_gene: -; abundance: -; v_gene: TRBV10-2; j_gene: TRBJ1-1; CDR3aa: CASSESGPNTEAFF; CDR3nt: TGCGCCAGCAGTGAGTCGGGGCCGAACACTGAAGCTTTCTTT
d_gene: TRBD2; abundance: -; v_gene: TRBV7-9; j_gene: TRBJ2-2; CDR3aa: CASNWLAGVTGELFF; CDR3nt: TGTGCCAGCAACTGGCTAGCGGGAGTCACCGGGGAGCTGTTTTTT
d_gene: -; abundance: -; v_gene: TRBV28; j_gene: TRBJ1-4; CDR3aa: CASSRTALNEKLFF; CDR3nt: TGTGCCAGCAGCCGGACAGCTCTTAATGAAAAACTGTTTTTT
d_gene: -; abundance: -; v_gene: TRBV5-1; j_gene: TRBJ2-2; CDR3aa: CASSTSTDTGELFF; CDR3nt: TGCGCCAGCAGCACCTCTACAGACACCGGGGAGCTGTTTTTT
d_gene: -; abundance: medium-sized; v_gene: TRBV20-1; j_gene: TRBJ1-2; CDR3aa: CRSGGYTF; CDR3nt: TGCAGGTCGGGTGGCTACACCTTC
d_gene: -; abundance: -; v_gene: TRBV25-1; j_gene: TRBJ2-7; CDR3aa: CASLARAGEQYF; CDR3nt: TGTGCCAGCTTGGCCAGGGCAGGAGAGCAGTACTTC
d_gene: -; abundance: once; v_gene: TRBV19; j_gene: TRBJ2-1; CDR3aa: CASTHAGPSDWDEQFF; CDR3nt: TGTGCCAGTACCCACGCCGGCCCTTCCGACTGGGATGAGCAGTTCTTC
d_gene: TRBD1; abundance: once; v_gene: TRBV7-2; j_gene: TRBJ1-1; CDR3aa: CASSPPTGAIAEAFF; CDR3nt: TGTGCCAGCAGCCCGCCGACAGGGGCCATCGCTGAAGCTTTCTTT
d_gene: TRBD1; abundance: -; v_gene: TRBV5-1; j_gene: TRBJ1-1; CDR3aa: CASSPRTGFITEAFF; CDR3nt: TGCGCCAGCAGCCCCCGGACAGGGTTTATCACTGAAGCTTTCTTT
d_gene: -; abundance: -; v_gene: TRBV15; j_gene: TRBJ1-5; CDR3aa: CATSTNTGNQPQHF; CDR3nt: TGTGCCACCAGTACAAACACCGGCAATCAGCCCCAGCATTTT
d_gene: TRBD1; abundance: once; v_gene: TRBV13; j_gene: TRBJ1-1; CDR3aa: CASSFPGQGVIEAFF; CDR3nt: TGTGCCAGCAGCTTCCCGGGTCAGGGGGTCATTGAAGCTTTCTTT
d_gene: -; abundance: -; v_gene: TRBV21-1; j_gene: TRBJ2-1; CDR3aa: CASSSFGMAPHEQFF; CDR3nt: TGTGCCAGCAGCTCCTTCGGGATGGCCCCCCATGAGCAGTTCTTC
d_gene: TRBD2; abundance: -; v_gene: TRBV9; j_gene: TRBJ2-5; CDR3aa: CASSVGGGTGAAQYF; CDR3nt: TGTGCCAGCAGCGTAGGGGGGGGGACCGGCGCGGCCCAGTACTTC
d_gene: TRBD2; abundance: -; v_gene: TRBV25-1; j_gene: TRBJ2-2; CDR3aa: CASSEGLAGGPHRGAVF; CDR3nt: TGTGCCAGCAGTGAAGGACTAGCGGGAGGGCCGCACCGGGGAGCTGTTTTT
d_gene: TRBD2; abundance: -; v_gene: TRBV2; j_gene: TRBJ2-3; CDR3aa: CASSGGGGSADTQYF; CDR3nt: TGTGCCAGCAGTGGGGGGGGAGGGTCGGCAGATACGCAGTATTTT
d_gene: TRBD2; abundance: -; v_gene: TRBV30; j_gene: TRBJ2-7; CDR3aa: CAWGTSFSYEQYF; CDR3nt: TGTGCCTGGGGGACTAGCTTCTCCTACGAGCAGTACTTC
d_gene: -; abundance: -; v_gene: TRBV7-8; j_gene: TRBJ1-5; CDR3aa: CASSLRKRTNFWYQPQHF; CDR3nt: TGTGCCAGCAGCTTGAGGAAACGGACAAATTTTTGGTATCAGCCCCAGCATTTT
d_gene: -; abundance: few; v_gene: TRBV10-3; j_gene: TRBJ1-3; CDR3aa: CAISEISSGNTIYF; CDR3nt: TGTGCCATCAGTGAAATTAGCTCTGGAAACACCATATATTTT
d_gene: TRBD1; abundance: few; v_gene: TRBV4-2; j_gene: TRBJ2-2; CDR3aa: CASSRQGADGELFF; CDR3nt: TGTGCCAGCAGCCGACAGGGGGCGGATGGGGAGCTGTTTTTT
d_gene: -; abundance: -; v_gene: TRBV7-2; j_gene: TRBJ2-7; CDR3aa: CASSLFTQGVSAGQYF; CDR3nt: TGTGCCAGCAGCTTGTTTACACAGGGAGTGAGCGCTGGGCAGTACTTC
d_gene: -; abundance: -; v_gene: TRBV5-1; j_gene: TRBJ2-1; CDR3aa: CASSPMFLENNEQFF; CDR3nt: TGCGCCAGCAGCCCTATGTTTCTGGAGAACAATGAGCAGTTCTTC
d_gene: -; abundance: -; v_gene: TRBV9; j_gene: TRBJ1-3; CDR3aa: CASSVGTDSGNTIYF; CDR3nt: TGTGCCAGCAGCGTAGGGACAGACTCTGGAAACACCATATATTTT
d_gene: -; abundance: -; v_gene: TRBV7-3; j_gene: TRBJ1-5; CDR3aa: CASSYPGWSSVSGNQPQHF; CDR3nt: TGTGCCAGCAGCTACCCCGGTTGGTCGTCGGTTTCGGGCAATCAGCCCCAGCATTTT
d_gene: TRBD1; abundance: few; v_gene: TRBV7-9; j_gene: TRBJ1-2; CDR3aa: CASRPADREGYGYTF; CDR3nt: TGTGCCAGCAGACCTGCCGACAGGGAAGGCTATGGCTACACCTTC
d_gene: -; abundance: -; v_gene: TRBV12-5; j_gene: TRBJ2-7; CDR3aa: CASGSDSSYEQYF; CDR3nt: TGTGCTAGTGGTTCGGACAGCTCCTACGAGCAGTACTTC
d_gene: TRBD1; abundance: -; v_gene: TRBV13; j_gene: TRBJ1-1; CDR3aa: CASSPEGARNTEAFF; CDR3nt: TGTGCCAGCAGCCCAGAGGGGGCGAGGAACACTGAAGCTTTCTTT
d_gene: -; abundance: -; v_gene: TRBV19; j_gene: TRBJ2-2; CDR3aa: CASSSPTRFHTGELFF; CDR3nt: TGTGCCAGTAGTTCCCCGACTAGATTTCACACCGGGGAGCTGTTTTTT
d_gene: TRBD1; abundance: -; v_gene: TRBV19; j_gene: TRBJ1-1; CDR3aa: CASSIGTGPTNTEAFF; CDR3nt: TGTGCCAGTAGTATAGGGACAGGGCCGACGAACACTGAAGCTTTCTTT
d_gene: -; abundance: -; v_gene: TRBV6-4; j_gene: TRBJ1-4; CDR3aa: CASKSRRRGKLFF; CDR3nt: TGTGCCAGCAAAAGTCGGAGGAGGGGAAAACTGTTTTTT
d_gene: -; abundance: -; v_gene: TRBV28; j_gene: TRBJ1-6; CDR3aa: CASSLNSQYNSPLHF; CDR3nt: TGTGCCAGCAGTTTAAACAGCCAGTATAATTCACCCCTCCACTTT
d_gene: TRBD1; abundance: -; v_gene: TRBV19; j_gene: TRBJ1-1; CDR3aa: CASSPGGTEAFF; CDR3nt: TGTGCCAGTAGCCCAGGGGGGACTGAAGCTTTCTTT
d_gene: -; abundance: -; v_gene: TRBV7-9; j_gene: TRBJ2-7; CDR3aa: CASSPSIEQYF; CDR3nt: TGTGCCAGCAGCCCTTCTATCGAGCAGTACTTC
d_gene: TRBD1; abundance: -; v_gene: TRBV4-1; j_gene: TRBJ2-3; CDR3aa: CASSLTGATQYF; CDR3nt: TGCGCCAGCAGCCTCACAGGGGCTACGCAGTATTTT
d_gene: -; abundance: once; v_gene: TRBV6-6; j_gene: TRBJ1-5; CDR3aa: CASSYEGSRSQPQHF; CDR3nt: TGTGCCAGCAGTTACGAGGGATCAAGGAGTCAGCCCCAGCATTTT
d_gene: -; abundance: -; v_gene: TRBV7-6; j_gene: TRBJ2-1; CDR3aa: CASSTGPTTLNEQFF; CDR3nt: TGTGCCAGCAGTACTGGGCCGACGACCCTCAATGAGCAGTTCTTC
d_gene: TRBD2; abundance: -; v_gene: TRBV4-2; j_gene: TRBJ2-3; CDR3aa: CASSQEGDYTDTQYF; CDR3nt: TGTGCCAGCAGCCAAGAAGGGGACTACACAGATACGCAGTATTTT
d_gene: -; abundance: -; v_gene: TRBV4-2; j_gene: TRBJ2-5; CDR3aa: CASSQAARTDVGGPQETQYF; CDR3nt: TGTGCCAGCAGCCAAGCCGCACGGACCGACGTCGGCGGGCCACAGGAGACCCAGTACTTC
d_gene: -; abundance: -; v_gene: TRBV19; j_gene: TRBJ1-5; CDR3aa: CASMRGGGKGQPQHF; CDR3nt: TGTGCCAGTATGAGAGGTGGGGGGAAGGGTCAGCCCCAGCATTTT